The 18 T cell receptor beta chains reported below all come from one sample, sequenced in a study of blood T cell repertoires in COVID-19. TCRdb's table, derived via immunoSEQ multiplex PCR, lists solely in-frame clones and lacks some. The table includes approximately 130,000 clones, more than 70% detected once. Source material: peripheral blood. These receptors were collected from a man older than 75 with active or convalescent COVID-19.

Here the CDR3 DNA reads TGTGCCAGTAGTCAGGGGAACCCCTATAATTCACCCCTCCACTTT. It is translated as CASSQGNPYNSPLHF. V is TRBV19 and J is TRBJ1-6, with D possibly being TRBD1 (6 bases). The CDR3 contains 15 residues. V was cut by 5 bases and J by 2 bases, with 10 bases left in between. The germline V gene encodes CDR1 LNHDA and CDR2 SQIVND (reference sequence).

Here the CDR3 reads CASSRDRVLSEQYF. The CDR3 DNA follows: TGTGCCAGTAGCCGGGACAGGGTTTTGAGCGAGCAGTACTTC. This chain links TRBV19 with TRBJ2-7; 9 bases match TRBD1. The CDR3 covers 14 residues. Germline V gives CDR1 LNHDA, CDR2 SQIVND (reference sequence). With 6 bases clipped from V and 6 bases from J, the junction kept 9 bases outside the gene matches.

This clone showed up just once. The chain joins TRBV19 to TRBJ2-5; 13 bases fit TRBD2. CDR3 length: 16 residues. Germline V gene sequence: CDR1 LNHDA, CDR2 SQIVND (reference sequence). V was clipped by 4 bases and J by 5 bases; unmatched bases: 7. The CDR3 loop is CASSTLTSGGGETQYF. CDR3 sequence (DNA): TGTGCCAGTAGTACCCTTACTAGCGGGGGGGGTGAGACCCAGTACTTC.

This chain uses TRBV27 with TRBJ2-7, with a tentative D call TRBD1 (5 bases). The CDR3 consists of 13 residues. The V end lost 5 bases, the J end lost 2 bases, and 10 bases lay between the germline ends. Germline-derived CDR1 and CDR2 are MNHEY and SMNVEV (reference sequence). For the CDR3, the DNA is TGTGCCAGCAGTGCGCAGGGCCCCTACGAGCAGTACTTC. Protein sequence: CASSAQGPYEQYF.

The V call is TRBV6-6, the J call TRBJ2-7, with a possible D match to TRBD2 (6 bases). V was cut by 7 bases and J by 0 bases, with 13 bases left in between. The CDR3 runs to 14 residues. Germline loops: CDR1 MNHNY, CDR2 SVGAGI (reference sequence). The CDR3 here is CASNKEGYSYEQYF. The CDR3 DNA reads as TGTGCCAGCAACAAGGAGGGATACTCCTACGAGCAGTACTTC.

The chain joins TRBV19 to TRBJ1-3, with 9 bases that match TRBD1. Germline V CDR1 and CDR2: LNHDA, SQIVND (reference sequence). The junction had 6 bases not matched to a gene; V was cut back by 8 bases and J by 4 bases. The CDR3 loop spans 14 amino acids. Written as DNA, the CDR3 is TGTGCCAGTGTACAGGGGGCGCGGGGAAACACCATATATTTT. Its protein is CASVQGARGNTIYF.

Comment on this clone: This may come from a read error, since a much larger clone is one base off. The chain is built from TRBV7-2 and TRBJ2-1, with 14 bases fitting TRBD2. V trimming: 5 bases; J trimming: 8 bases; junction bases outside the gene matches: 5. The CDR3 runs 15 residues. In germline, CDR1 is SGHTA, CDR2 FQGNSA. DNA for the CDR3: TGTGCCAGCAGCCCGACTAGCGGGGGGGCAGATGAGCAGTTCTTC. Translating gives CASSPTSGGADEQFF.

The CDR3 is CASSLSPSGYGMNTEAFF. The CDR3, as DNA: TGTGCCAGCAGCTTAAGCCCTTCAGGGTATGGGATGAACACTGAAGCTTTCTTT. The chain recombines TRBV7-3 with TRBJ1-1; possible D gene TRBD1, 5 bases. The CDR3 sequence is 18 residues long. V was pared by 1 base and J by 0 bases, with 18 bases between. The germline V gene encodes CDR1 SGHTA and CDR2 FQGTGA.

Of note for this clone: Other DNA sequences in this sample translate to the same CDR3. The V and J genes are TRBV7-2 and TRBJ2-3; D gene ambiguous. Germline CDR1 and CDR2: SGHTA and FQGNSA. This CDR3 is built from 13 residues. V gave up 1 base and J gave up 3 bases, with 5 bases separating them. The CDR3 DNA reads as TGTGCCAGCAGCTTAGAGCGTACAGATACGCAGTATTTT. Protein sequence: CASSLERTDTQYF. Drawing the rest from reference TRBV7-2 and TRBJ2-3, the complete variable domain is GAGVSQSPSNKVTEKGKDVELRCDPISGHTALYWYRQSLGQGLEFLIYFQGNSAPDKSGLPSDRFSAERTGGSVSTLTIQRTQQEDSAVYLCASSLERTDTQYFGPGTRLTVL.

The rearrangement joins TRBV9 to TRBJ2-5; weak D call: TRBD2 (7 bases). The CDR3 length is 15 residues. Per the germline V gene, CDR1 is SGDLS and CDR2 is YYNGEE. V was pared by 2 bases and J by 5 bases, with 16 bases between. CDR3 loop: CASSVDSGDGETQYF. The CDR3 DNA follows: TGTGCCAGCAGCGTGGACAGCGGGGATGGGGAGACCCAGTACTTC.

The chain recombines TRBV5-8 with TRBJ1-5, with TRBD1 matching over 7 bases. The V gene end was trimmed by 4 bases and the J gene end by 3 bases; junction bases not matched to a gene: 10. The germline CDR1 and CDR2 sequences are SGHTS and YDEGEE. CDR3 size: 16 residues. The CDR3 loop is CASSAGTAGFNQPQHF. CDR3 coding DNA: TGTGCCAGCAGCGCCGGGACAGCGGGCTTCAATCAGCCCCAGCATTTT.

The rearrangement joins TRBV5-4 to TRBJ1-1; possible D gene TRBD1, 5 bases. CDR1 and CDR2 (germline): SGHNT, YYREEE (reference sequence). The CDR3 runs to 13 residues. The V end was cut by 2 bases, the J end by 6 bases, with 11 bases between. CDR3 loop: CASSLGGTPEAFF. As DNA, the CDR3 is TGTGCCAGCAGCTTAGGAGGGACCCCTGAAGCTTTCTTT. Together with reference TRBV5-4 and TRBJ1-1, the CDR3 gives the full variable domain: ETGVTQSPTHLIKTRGQQVTLRCSSQSGHNTVSWYQQALGQGPQFIFQYYREEENGRGNFPPRFSGLQFPNYSSELNVNALELDDSALYLCASSLGGTPEAFFGQGTRLTVV.

This clone was picked up a small number of times. This chain links TRBV27 with TRBJ1-2, with a tentative D call TRBD1 (5 bases). The CDR3 spans 15 residues. Germline V lookup: CDR1 MNHEY, CDR2 SMNVEV (reference sequence). The ends were cut back, 4 bases at V and 7 bases at J, with 19 bases in the middle. The CDR3 DNA reads TGTGCCAGCAGTTCGACAGCGGCGGGGGAGAGTGGCTACACCTTC. This encodes CASSSTAAGESGYTF.

The chain uses TRBV27 and TRBJ2-2; 7 positions match TRBD1. The CDR3 covers 17 residues. The germline CDR1 and CDR2 sequences are MNHEY and SMNVEV (reference sequence). V lost 6 bases and J lost 7; bases outside the gene matches: 17. CDR3 bases: TGTGCCAGCAGCCTTAACCCAACAGGGGCGTCTATCGGGGAGCTGTTTTTT. Translated, it gives CASSLNPTGASIGELFF.

In DNA form, the CDR3 reads TGCGCCAGCAGCACGCTGACAGGGTCCTACGAGCAGTACTTC. It is translated as CASSTLTGSYEQYF. V usage is TRBV5-1 and J usage is TRBJ2-7; TRBD1 agrees at 7 bases. V shed 4 bases, J shed 1 base, and the junction held 5 bases outside the gene matches. CDR3 length: 14 amino acids. The V gene's germline CDR1 is SGHRS and CDR2 YFSETQ.

The V call is TRBV7-6, the J call TRBJ2-7; D is undetermined. Deletions cut 3 bases from V and 6 bases from J, with 18 bases between. CDR3 length: 15 amino acids. Germline lookup yields CDR1 SGHVS and CDR2 FNYEAQ. CDR3 amino acids: CASSLGPGMSVEQYF. The CDR3, as DNA: TGTGCCAGCAGCTTGGGTCCAGGTATGTCGGTCGAGCAGTACTTC. The variable domain in full, with the rest retrieved from reference TRBV7-6 and TRBJ2-7, is GAGVSQSPRYKVTKRGQDVALRCDPISGHVSLYWYRQALGQGPEFLTYFNYEAQQDKSGLPNDRFSAERPEGSISTLTIQRTEQRDSAMYRCASSLGPGMSVEQYFGPGTRLTVT.

V is TRBV20-1 and J is TRBJ1-4; D remains ambiguous. The V and J ends lost 8 bases and 2 bases respectively, with 6 bases between them. Germline V CDR1 and CDR2: DFQATT, SNEGSKA (reference sequence). This CDR3 comprises 11 residues. CDR3 loop: CSRGTNEKLFF. The CDR3 coding sequence is TGCAGTCGAGGCACTAATGAAAAACTGTTTTTT.

The sample holds one count of this clone. The CDR3 is CASSLGGVAEAFF. The CDR3 nucleotides are TGTGCCAGCAGTCTAGGGGGCGTCGCTGAAGCTTTCTTT. The rearrangement uses TRBV7-6 and TRBJ1-1, with TRBD1 matching over 7 bases. The CDR3 extends over 13 amino acids. Germline assignment: CDR1 SGHVS and CDR2 FNYEAQ. With 6 bases clipped from V and 6 bases from J, the junction kept 7 bases outside the gene matches.